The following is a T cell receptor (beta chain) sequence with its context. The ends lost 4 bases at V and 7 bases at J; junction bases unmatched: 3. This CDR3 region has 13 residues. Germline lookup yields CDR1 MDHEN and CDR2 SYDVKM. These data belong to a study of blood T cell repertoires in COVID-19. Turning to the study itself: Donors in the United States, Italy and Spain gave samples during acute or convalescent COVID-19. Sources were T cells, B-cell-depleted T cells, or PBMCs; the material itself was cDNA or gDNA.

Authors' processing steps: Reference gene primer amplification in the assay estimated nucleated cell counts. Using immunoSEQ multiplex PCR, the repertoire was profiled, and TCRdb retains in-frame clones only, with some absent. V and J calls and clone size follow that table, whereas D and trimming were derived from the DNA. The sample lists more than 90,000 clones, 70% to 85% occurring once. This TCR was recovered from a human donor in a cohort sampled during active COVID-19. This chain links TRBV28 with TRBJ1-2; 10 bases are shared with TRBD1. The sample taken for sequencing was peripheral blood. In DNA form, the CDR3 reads TGTGCCAGCAGTTGGGACAGGGGTTTTGGCTACACCTTC. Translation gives CASSWDRGFGYTF.